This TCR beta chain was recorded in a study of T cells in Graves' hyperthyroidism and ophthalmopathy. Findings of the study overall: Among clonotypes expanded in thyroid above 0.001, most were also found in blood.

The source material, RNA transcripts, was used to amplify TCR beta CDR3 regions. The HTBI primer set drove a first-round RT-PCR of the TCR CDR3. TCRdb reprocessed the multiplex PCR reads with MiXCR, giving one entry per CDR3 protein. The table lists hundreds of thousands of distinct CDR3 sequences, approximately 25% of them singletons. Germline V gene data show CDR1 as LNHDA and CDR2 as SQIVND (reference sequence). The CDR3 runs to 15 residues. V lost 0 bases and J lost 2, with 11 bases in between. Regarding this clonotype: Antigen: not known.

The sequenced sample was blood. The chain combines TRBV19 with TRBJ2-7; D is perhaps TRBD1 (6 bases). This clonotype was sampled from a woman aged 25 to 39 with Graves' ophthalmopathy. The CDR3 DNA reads TGTGCCAGTAGTATAGATCTGGGGGCCACCTACGAGCAGTACTTC. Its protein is CASSIDLGATYEQYF.